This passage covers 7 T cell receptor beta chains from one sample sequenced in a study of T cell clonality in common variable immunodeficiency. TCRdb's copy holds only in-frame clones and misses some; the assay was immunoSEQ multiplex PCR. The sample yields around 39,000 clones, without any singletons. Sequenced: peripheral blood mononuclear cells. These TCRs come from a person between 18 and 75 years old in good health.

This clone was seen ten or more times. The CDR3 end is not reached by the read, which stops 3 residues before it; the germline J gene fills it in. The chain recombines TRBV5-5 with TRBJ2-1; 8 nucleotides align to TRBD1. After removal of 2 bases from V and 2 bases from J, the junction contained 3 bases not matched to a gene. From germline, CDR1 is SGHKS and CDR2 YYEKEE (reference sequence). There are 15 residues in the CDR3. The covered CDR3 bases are TGTGCCAGCAGCTTAGGACAGGGTCCCTACAATGAG. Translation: CASSLGQGPYNE. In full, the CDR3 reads CASSLGQGPYNEQFF. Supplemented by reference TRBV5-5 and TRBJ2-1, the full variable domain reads DAGVTQSPTHLIKTRGQQVTLRCSPISGHKSVSWYQQVLGQGPQFIFQYYEKEERGRGNFPDRFSARQFPNYSSELNVNALLLGDSALYLCASSLGQGPYNEQFFGPGTRLTVL.

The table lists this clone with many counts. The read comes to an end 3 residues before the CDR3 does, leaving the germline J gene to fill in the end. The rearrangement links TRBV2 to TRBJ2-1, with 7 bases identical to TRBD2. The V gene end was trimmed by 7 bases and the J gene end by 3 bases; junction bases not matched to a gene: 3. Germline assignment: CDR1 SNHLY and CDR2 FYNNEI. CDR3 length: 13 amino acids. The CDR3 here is CASNAGDYNEQFF. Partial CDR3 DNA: TGTGCCAGCAACGCGGGAGACTACAATGAG.

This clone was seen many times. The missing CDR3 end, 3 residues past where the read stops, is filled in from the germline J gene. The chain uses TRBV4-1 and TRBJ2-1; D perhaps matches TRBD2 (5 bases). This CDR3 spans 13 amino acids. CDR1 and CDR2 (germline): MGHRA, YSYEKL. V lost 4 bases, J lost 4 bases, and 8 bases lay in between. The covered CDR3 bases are TGCGCCAGCAGCCCCGGACTTTACAATGAG. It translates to CASSPGLYNE. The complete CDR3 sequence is CASSPGLYNEQFF.

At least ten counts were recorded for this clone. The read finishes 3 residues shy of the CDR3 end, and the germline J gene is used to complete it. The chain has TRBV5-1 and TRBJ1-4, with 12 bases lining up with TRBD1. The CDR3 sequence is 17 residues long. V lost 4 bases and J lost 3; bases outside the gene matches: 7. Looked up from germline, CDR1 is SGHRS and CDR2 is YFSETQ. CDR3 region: CASSAGQGAAANEKLFF. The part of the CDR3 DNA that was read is TGCGCCAGCAGCGCGGGACAGGGGGCGGCGGCTAATGAAAAA.

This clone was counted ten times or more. The CDR3 loop is CASSQDRTANQPQHF. The sequenced part of the CDR3 DNA is TGCGCCAGCAGCCAAGATCGTACAGCAAATCAGCCC. This sequence joins TRBV4-1 and TRBJ1-5; D not certain. The sequence runs out 3 residues before the end of the CDR3; the remainder is reconstructed from the germline J gene. This CDR3 has 15 residues. Germline-derived CDR1 and CDR2 are MGHRA and YSYEKL. V dropped 0 bases and J dropped 4 bases, with 10 bases sitting between them.

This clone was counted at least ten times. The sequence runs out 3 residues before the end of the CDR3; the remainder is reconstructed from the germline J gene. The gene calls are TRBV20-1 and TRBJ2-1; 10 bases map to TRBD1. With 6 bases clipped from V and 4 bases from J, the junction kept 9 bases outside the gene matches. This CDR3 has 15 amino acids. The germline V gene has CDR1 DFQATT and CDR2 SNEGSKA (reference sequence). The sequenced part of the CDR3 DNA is TGCAGTGCGCGACAGGGGGCGGAGAGATACAATGAG. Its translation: CSARQGAERYNE. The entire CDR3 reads CSARQGAERYNEQFF.

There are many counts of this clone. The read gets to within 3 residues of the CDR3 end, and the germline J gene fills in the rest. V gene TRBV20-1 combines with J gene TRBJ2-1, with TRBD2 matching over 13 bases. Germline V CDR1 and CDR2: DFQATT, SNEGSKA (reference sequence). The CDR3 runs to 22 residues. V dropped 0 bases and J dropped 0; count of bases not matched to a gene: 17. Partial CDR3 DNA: TGCAGTGCTAGAGATGGAGGACTAGCGGGAGATGTTTTCCCGAGCTCCTACAATGAG. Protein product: CSARDGGLAGDVFPSSYNE. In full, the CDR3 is CSARDGGLAGDVFPSSYNEQFF.